These 25 T cell receptor beta chains were sequenced from one sample in a study of cytomegalovirus exposure and HLA in healthy donors. PCR amplification relied on 60 Vbeta primers (plus 13 Jbeta primers). Measured with immunoSEQ multiplex PCR; TCRdb has only the in-frame clones, and not every one. Of around 130,000 clones listed, roughly 9% are singletons. The specimen sequenced was PBMCs. All receptors come from a middle-aged woman in good health and CMV-seropositive.

This clone has just a few counts. The chain carries TRBV19 and TRBJ1-6, with 7 bases fitting TRBD1. V trimming: 4 bases; J trimming: 7 bases; junction bases outside the gene matches: 7. This CDR3 contains 15 residues. Germline lookup yields CDR1 LNHDA and CDR2 SQIVND (reference sequence). This CDR3 reads CASSKGRGTNSPLHF. Here the CDR3 DNA reads TGTGCCAGTAGTAAGGGCAGGGGGACCAATTCACCCCTCCACTTT.

Only a few counts were recorded for this clone. The gene calls are TRBV5-1 and TRBJ2-1, with 10 bases that match TRBD2. The trim removed 4 bases at V and 8 bases at J, leaving 12 bases unmatched. Germline values: CDR1 SGHRS, CDR2 YFSETQ. This CDR3 region has 16 residues. DNA for the CDR3: TGCGCCAGCAGCCCGAGGGCTAGCGGGGGAAACGATGAGCAGTTCTTC. This encodes CASSPRASGGNDEQFF.

This clone came up a few times. The gene calls are TRBV30 and TRBJ2-7, with TRBD1 matching 9 bases. Germline CDR1 reads GTSNPN; CDR2 reads SVGIG (reference sequence). The CDR3 loop spans 13 amino acids. The V and J ends lost 5 bases and 2 bases, in that order; junction bases with no gene match: 4. CDR3 DNA: TGTGCCTGGGACAGGGGGGTACCCTACGAGCAGTACTTC. Translating gives CAWDRGVPYEQYF.

This chain joins TRBV13 and TRBJ1-5; no clear D. This CDR3 spans 14 amino acids. Deletions cut 2 bases from V and 1 base from J, with 6 bases between. Looked up from germline, CDR1 is PRHDT and CDR2 is FYEKMQ (reference sequence). The CDR3 nucleotides read TGTGCCAGCAGCTTATTGGGCAGCAATCAGCCCCAGCATTTT. Translated, it gives CASSLLGSNQPQHF.

V usage is TRBV6-4 and J usage is TRBJ2-5, with TRBD2 matching 8 bases. This CDR3 region has 15 residues. The germline V gene has CDR1 MRHNA and CDR2 SNTAGT. The V segment lost 2 bases and the J segment 1 base; nucleotides outside the gene matches: 3. The CDR3 bases are TGTGCCAGCAGTGACGAGGCGGGGGGCCAAGAGACCCAGTACTTC. The encoded protein is CASSDEAGGQETQYF.

The gene calls are TRBV11-2 and TRBJ2-2; no clear D gene. There are 13 residues in the CDR3. V was trimmed by 3 bases and J by 6 bases, leaving 8 bases between them. Germline loops: CDR1 SGHAT, CDR2 FQNNGV. Here the CDR3 DNA reads TGTGCCAGCAGCTTTATAGTGGCCGGGGAGCTGTTTTTT. As protein: CASSFIVAGELFF. Together with reference TRBV11-2 and TRBJ2-2, the CDR3 gives the full variable domain: EAGVAQSPRYKIIEKRQSVAFWCNPISGHATLYWYQQILGQGPKLLIQFQNNGVVDDSQLPKDRFSAERLKGVDSTLKIQPAKLEDSAVYLCASSFIVAGELFFGEGSRLTVL.

V is TRBV9 and J is TRBJ1-2; D uncertain. CDR3 length: 14 amino acids. CDR1 is SGDLS and CDR2 is YYNGEE in the germline V gene. Trimming took off 2 bases at V and 4 bases at J, with 12 bases between the two ends. DNA for the CDR3: TGTGCCAGCAGCGTGACGGGGTTAGGCTATGGCTACACCTTC. Its protein product is CASSVTGLGYGYTF.

This clone was seen a handful of times. The chain combines TRBV9 with TRBJ2-3; D is uncertain. Germline assignment: CDR1 SGDLS and CDR2 YYNGEE. This CDR3 has 12 residues. V was cut by 0 bases and J by 6 bases, with 5 bases left in between. The CDR3 loop reads CASSVDQDTQYF. The CDR3 DNA reads as TGTGCCAGCAGCGTAGACCAGGATACGCAGTATTTT.

The sample holds a few counts of this clone. The genes are TRBV5-1 and TRBJ1-4; TRBD1 agrees at 8 bases. Germline loops: CDR1 SGHRS, CDR2 YFSETQ. V lost 4 bases, J lost 3 bases, and 2 bases stayed unmatched. The CDR3 sequence is 14 residues long. CDR3 DNA sequence: TGCGCCAGCAGCGGACAGGGCCCTAATGAAAAACTGTTTTTT. It codes for CASSGQGPNEKLFF.

DNA for the CDR3: TGTGCCAGCAGTTTTCCTGATCAGCCCCAGCATTTT. It specifies CASSFPDQPQHF. The V gene is TRBV27, the J gene TRBJ1-5; D uncertain. The V gene's germline CDR1 is MNHEY and CDR2 SMNVEV (reference sequence). CDR3 length: 12 residues. Trimming pared 3 bases from V and 5 bases from J, leaving 5 bases between.

The chain recombines TRBV5-1 with TRBJ1-1, with TRBD1 identical over 7 bases. Germline V gene data show CDR1 as SGHRS and CDR2 as YFSETQ. With 0 bases clipped from V and 2 bases from J, the junction kept 4 bases outside the gene matches. CDR3 size: 15 residues. In DNA form, the CDR3 reads TGCGCCAGCAGCTTGGGACAGGGATCAAACACTGAAGCTTTCTTT. Residues: CASSLGQGSNTEAFF.

This clone turned up a few times. CDR3 nucleotides: TGTGCCAGCAGCTTGGTTCTAGCGGGGGACAGCGATGAGCAGTTCTTC. As protein: CASSLVLAGDSDEQFF. V is TRBV5-4 and J is TRBJ2-1; 10 bases align to TRBD2. The ends lost 0 bases at V and 8 bases at J; junction bases unmatched: 8. The CDR3 has 16 residues. Per the germline V gene, CDR1 is SGHNT and CDR2 is YYREEE (reference sequence).

V is TRBV9 and J is TRBJ1-2, with 8 nucleotides matching TRBD1. J was trimmed by 7 bases and V by 0 bases; bases with no gene match: 8. Germline V gene sequence: CDR1 SGDLS, CDR2 YYNGEE. This CDR3 contains 15 residues. Here the CDR3 DNA reads TGTGCCAGCAGCGTAGGTGGCAGGGGGCTTTTTGGCTACACCTTC. Translated, it gives CASSVGGRGLFGYTF. Drawing the rest from reference TRBV9 and TRBJ1-2, the complete variable domain is DSGVTQTPKHLITATGQRVTLRCSPRSGDLSVYWYQQSLDQGLQFLIQYYNGEERAKGNILERFSAQQFPDLHSELNLSSLELGDSALYFCASSVGGRGLFGYTFGSGTRLTVV.

The J gene is TRBJ2-2, the V gene TRBV7-9; D might be TRBD1 (5 bases). CDR3 length: 17 amino acids. Trimming stripped 2 bases from V and 7 bases from J, with 20 bases between. Germline-derived CDR1 and CDR2 are SEHNR and FQNEAQ (reference sequence). The CDR3 DNA reads as TGTGCCAGCAGCTTAACAACTCCGTGGCAGGGTGGCGGGGAGCTGTTTTTT. It yields the protein CASSLTTPWQGGGELFF.

This clone was found a few times. This chain connects TRBV10-2 to TRBJ2-2; 7 bases agree with TRBD2. The CDR3 totals 15 residues. Germline values: CDR1 WSHSY, CDR2 SAAADI. J gave up 0 bases and V 3 bases, and 1 base lay outside the gene matches. The CDR3 nucleotides read TGCGCCAGCAGTGAAGCGGGACCGAACACCGGGGAGCTGTTTTTT. Translating gives CASSEAGPNTGELFF.

The CDR3 region is CASSISRAKGYEQYF. CDR3 nucleotide sequence: TGTGCCAGTAGTATATCCAGGGCCAAGGGCTACGAGCAGTACTTC. The rearrangement links TRBV19 to TRBJ2-7; D is possibly TRBD1 (5 bases). V lost 2 bases and J lost 3, with 14 bases in between. The CDR3 covers 15 residues. The germline V gene has CDR1 LNHDA and CDR2 SQIVND (reference sequence).

The chain joins TRBV5-1 to TRBJ1-1, with no clear D. The length of the CDR3 is 12 residues. Deletions cut 1 base from V and 11 bases from J, with 12 bases between. The germline V gene encodes CDR1 SGHRS and CDR2 YFSETQ. DNA of the CDR3: TGCGCCAGCAGCTTGAAGCAGGAGGAGGCTTTCTTT. This encodes CASSLKQEEAFF.

This clone turned up a few times. J is TRBJ1-1 and V is TRBV5-8; tentative D call: TRBD1 (5 bases). CDR1 and CDR2 (germline): SGHTS, YDEGEE. Trimming left V 3 bases short and J 0 bases short, with 6 bases between. This CDR3 region has 13 residues. CDR3 DNA sequence: TGTGCCAGCAGCTCGACAGTGAACACTGAAGCTTTCTTT. Amino acids: CASSSTVNTEAFF.

This clone turned up a few times. This sequence joins TRBV7-8 and TRBJ2-7, with 8 bases fitting TRBD1. V shed 7 bases, J shed 5 bases, and the junction held 16 bases outside the gene matches. This CDR3 region has 16 residues. CDR1 and CDR2 from the germline V gene are SGHVS and FQNEAQ. The DNA for the CDR3 is TGTGCCAGCACCCCTCAGCCCAGGACAGGGAACCACGAGCAGTACTTC. This encodes CASTPQPRTGNHEQYF.

The gene calls are TRBV6-5 and TRBJ2-7; no firm D call. CDR1 MNHEY and CDR2 SVGAGI come from the germline V gene. The CDR3 sequence is 13 residues long. V lost 8 bases to trimming and J lost 6 bases, with 17 bases between them. CDR3 residues: CASGSPRASEQYF. The CDR3 DNA reads TGTGCCAGCGGCTCGCCCAGAGCGAGCGAGCAGTACTTC.

This clone was seen a few times. The rearrangement links TRBV6-5 to TRBJ1-2; D remains unclear. The CDR3 is 11 residues long. CDR1 and CDR2 (germline): MNHEY, SVGAGI. Trimming removed 5 bases from V and 4 bases from J, with 5 bases in between. For the CDR3, the DNA is TGTGCCAGCAGTCACAGCTATGGCTACACCTTC. It encodes CASSHSYGYTF.

This clone has a handful of counts. The chain combines TRBV6-6 with TRBJ1-1; D might be TRBD1 (5 bases). The CDR3 has 14 amino acids. The germline gives CDR1 MNHNY, CDR2 SVGAGI (reference sequence). V was trimmed by 2 bases and J by 4 bases, leaving 11 bases between them. The CDR3 sequence: CASSYGGEGTEAFF. As DNA, the CDR3 is TGTGCCAGCAGTTACGGAGGGGAGGGCACTGAAGCTTTCTTT.

This clone has a handful of counts. J is TRBJ2-7 and V is TRBV5-4, with 11 bases identical to TRBD1. This CDR3 has 15 amino acids. V lost 0 bases and J lost 5; bases outside the gene matches: 4. Looked up from germline, CDR1 is SGHNT and CDR2 is YYREEE (reference sequence). CDR3 amino acids: CASSLVGQGADEQYF. The CDR3 DNA reads TGTGCCAGCAGCTTGGTAGGACAGGGGGCCGACGAGCAGTACTTC.

The chain is built from TRBV5-1 and TRBJ2-3, with TRBD2 matching over 11 bases. The V gene's germline CDR1 is SGHRS and CDR2 YFSETQ. The CDR3 covers 17 residues. With 0 bases clipped from V and 0 bases from J, the junction kept 3 bases outside the gene matches. The chain's CDR3 is CASSLAASGRSTDTQYF. The CDR3 bases are TGCGCCAGCAGCTTGGCTGCTAGCGGGAGGAGCACAGATACGCAGTATTTT.

The rearrangement joins TRBV7-8 to TRBJ1-1, with 7 bases aligning to TRBD1. Unmatched junction bases numbered 7, after V lost 1 base and J lost 2 bases. Germline loops: CDR1 SGHVS, CDR2 FQNEAQ. This CDR3 is built from 16 residues. CDR3 DNA sequence: TGTGCCAGCAGCTTAGTGCAGGGGGTGGAAAACACTGAAGCTTTCTTT. This encodes CASSLVQGVENTEAFF.